The rows below give T cell receptor beta chains drawn from one sample of a study of T-cell reconstitution after alpha-beta-depleted transplantation in children. TCRdb reprocessed the PCR reads with MiXCR, giving one entry per CDR3 protein. Of some 530,000 distinct CDR3 sequences in the sample, around 12% are singletons; the top ten hold about 6%. The sample here was PBMCs from the stem cell graft donor, taken from the stem cell graft. These receptors all stem from a human donor who donated a stem cell graft to a child with combined immunodeficiency. CDR3s include the opening cysteine and the closing phenylalanine or tryptophan. Fields, in order: V gene, J gene, clone size, D gene, CDR3 protein, CDR3 DNA. A D gene is named only where the DNA matches it firmly. The size entry is marked missing in some rows and otherwise reads once, few, many or a size class.

>TRBV12-3/TRBV12-4|TRBJ2-7|few|TRBD2
CASTPRGLAGFNEQYF
TGTGCCAGCACCCCCCGGGGACTAGCGGGTTTCAACGAGCAGTACTTC
>TRBV27|TRBJ2-2|-|-
CASSFGKEAGELFF
TGTGCCAGCAGTTTCGGGAAGGAGGCCGGGGAGCTGTTTTTT
>TRBV10-3|TRBJ2-5|many|-
CAISEPGGQETQYF
TGTGCCATCAGTGAGCCCGGGGGCCAAGAGACCCAGTACTTC
>TRBV9|TRBJ2-7|-|-
CASSVGVSGQIYEQYF
TGTGCCAGCAGCGTAGGGGTTTCAGGACAGATATACGAGCAGTACTTC
>TRBV7-2|TRBJ2-7|-|-
CASSSRSDSNAYEQYF
TGTGCCAGCAGCTCCCGGTCCGACTCGAACGCCTACGAGCAGTACTTC
>TRBV29-1|TRBJ1-2|many|-
CSIGGGDTNYGYTF
TGCAGCATCGGGGGAGGGGACACTAACTATGGCTACACCTTC
>TRBV5-1|TRBJ2-7|few|-
CASSLAFGRTYEQYF
TGCGCCAGCAGCTTGGCCTTTGGTAGAACCTACGAGCAGTACTTC
>TRBV7-8|TRBJ2-7|-|TRBD2
CASSPGRLPSYEQYF
TGTGCCAGCAGCCCCGGGAGGTTGCCATCCTACGAGCAGTACTTC
>TRBV7-7|TRBJ2-3|few|-
CASSLGLAPGDTQYF
TGTGCTAGCAGCTTAGGGCTGGCCCCCGGAGATACGCAGTATTTT
>TRBV12-3/TRBV12-4|TRBJ2-3|-|-
CASSLAIWGTTDTQYF
TGTGCCAGCAGTTTAGCCATCTGGGGGACCACAGATACGCAGTATTTT
>TRBV28|TRBJ1-6|-|-
CASSKDHLSLHF
TGTGCCAGCAGTAAAGATCACTTGTCTCTCCACTTT
>TRBV11-1|TRBJ2-5|few|-
CASSPKLAARKTIETQYF
TGTGCCAGCAGCCCGAAGTTAGCAGCCCGAAAAACCATAGAGACCCAGTACTTC
>TRBV5-1|TRBJ2-3|-|TRBD2
CASSFWGGTDTQYF
TGCGCCAGCAGCTTTTGGGGGGGGACAGATACGCAGTATTTT
>TRBV7-2|TRBJ1-2|many|TRBD1
CASSVNRGSYYGYTF
TGTGCCAGCAGCGTCAACAGGGGAAGTTATTATGGCTACACCTTC
>TRBV11-1|TRBJ2-1|-|TRBD2
CASSNLAGGHEQFF
TGTGCCAGCAGCAACTTAGCGGGAGGGCATGAGCAGTTCTTC
>TRBV5-1|TRBJ2-1|many|TRBD2
CASGTSGINEQFF
TGCGCCAGCGGGACTAGCGGGATAAATGAGCAGTTCTTC
>TRBV12-3/TRBV12-4|TRBJ1-1|few|TRBD1
CASSPTGGRYTEAFF
TGTGCCAGCAGTCCCACAGGGGGCCGGTACACTGAAGCTTTCTTT
>TRBV6-2/TRBV6-3|TRBJ2-5|few|-
CASSYGQLGQETQYF
TGTGCCAGCAGTTACGGACAGCTCGGTCAAGAGACCCAGTACTTC
>TRBV6-5|TRBJ2-2|few|-
CASSYSQSTGELFF
TGTGCCAGCAGTTACTCACAGAGCACCGGGGAGCTGTTTTTT
>TRBV5-7|TRBJ2-1|-|TRBD2
CASSPGRTSGSNEQFF
TGTGCCAGCAGCCCTGGTCGGACTAGCGGGAGCAATGAGCAGTTCTTC
>TRBV4-2|TRBJ1-3|few|TRBD1
CASSLTGAGGNTIYF
TGTGCCAGCAGCCTAACAGGGGCCGGTGGAAACACCATATATTTT
>TRBV6-5|TRBJ2-3|many|TRBD2
CASSLGTSGATDTQYF
TGTGCCAGCAGCCTCGGGACTAGCGGGGCGACGGATACGCAGTATTTT
>TRBV30|TRBJ1-2|-|TRBD1
CAWDLPGQGNGYTF
TGTGCCTGGGACCTACCGGGACAGGGCAATGGCTACACCTTC
>TRBV12-3/TRBV12-4|TRBJ2-5|-|TRBD2
CASTTIRTSGLETQYF
TGTGCCAGCACCACAATCCGGACTAGCGGTCTAGAGACCCAGTACTTC
>TRBV5-6|TRBJ2-1|few|TRBD2
CASSFGTSGTRPSQFF
TGTGCCAGCAGCTTCGGGACTAGCGGGACCCGGCCATCGCAGTTCTTC
>TRBV20-1|TRBJ2-7|many|-
CSANHGTDPYEQYF
TGCAGTGCTAATCACGGGACTGACCCCTACGAGCAGTACTTC
>TRBV11-3|TRBJ2-1|-|-
CASSLDLQGNEQFF
TGTGCCAGCAGCTTAGATTTGCAGGGGAATGAGCAGTTCTTC
>TRBV7-2|TRBJ2-2|many|-
CASSGLRGSGELFF
TGTGCCAGCAGCGGCCTTAGGGGGAGCGGGGAGCTGTTTTTT
>TRBV6-5|TRBJ1-5|-|-
CASRPGQARAQHF
TGTGCCAGCAGACCCGGGCAGGCCCGAGCCCAGCATTTT
>TRBV15|TRBJ2-7|few|-
CATRDRDSQPYEQYF
TGTGCCACCAGGGACCGCGACAGCCAACCCTACGAGCAGTACTTC
>TRBV28|TRBJ2-1|-|-
CASGPRSSYNEQFF
TGTGCCAGCGGTCCTCGTAGCTCCTACAATGAGCAGTTCTTC
>TRBV28|TRBJ2-7|-|TRBD2
CASSFVGGPDEQYF
TGTGCCAGCAGTTTTGTGGGAGGGCCTGACGAGCAGTACTTC
>TRBV5-6|TRBJ2-7|-|TRBD1
CASSPGQGRLYEQYF
TGTGCCAGCAGCCCGGGACAGGGGCGCCTCTACGAGCAGTACTTC
>TRBV7-9|TRBJ2-4|-|-
CASSLDPKNIQYF
TGTGCCAGCAGCTTAGATCCCAAAAACATTCAGTACTTC
>TRBV7-7|TRBJ2-3|many|TRBD2
CASSPGLAGSTDTQYF
TGTGCTAGCAGCCCCGGACTAGCGGGGAGCACAGATACGCAGTATTTT
>TRBV12-3/TRBV12-4|TRBJ1-2|many|-
CASSTAGRTNYGYTF
TGTGCCAGCAGTACCGCGGGACGGACTAACTATGGCTACACCTTC